Given below is one TCR beta chain in context. Its antigen is still unknown. No clone much larger than this one lies a single base away; base qualities are absent. In total, about 650 healthy bone marrow donors made up the cohort. All cohort members were sampled while nominally healthy, although unrecorded immune exposures were likely present. The donor was CMV seronegative and belonged to the group of over 350 seronegative cohort members. A peripheral blood sample was provided by each donor, and peripheral blood mononuclear cells were used for TCR beta sequencing. Genomic DNA was extracted from the blood cell samples with the Qiagen DNeasy Blood Extraction Kit. Library preparation employed the immunoSEQ multiplex PCR assay. For the multiplex PCR, a mixture combining 60 forward primers for TCR Vbeta segments and 13 reverse primers for TCR Jbeta segments was used. The CDR3 region of rearranged TCR beta genes was amplified from genomic DNA with a multiplex PCR assay. The amplified TCR beta libraries were sequenced on the Illumina HiSeq System as 87-base-pair reads. Per the original workflow: A later analysis tallied tens of millions of unique TCR beta chains across the 550 to 850 repertoires, and some 10 million of those chains were shared by two or more donors. Raw reads were error-corrected and collapsed into unique sequences by a nearest-neighbor algorithm in which closely related sequences were merged to remove PCR and sequencing errors. To assign V, D and J gene segments, CDR3 sequences were aligned to IMGT reference sequences. For a sequence to be retained, a match of at least six nucleotides to both a V gene segment and a J gene segment was required. A rearrangement was called productive if the CDR3 had no stop codons and remained in frame with V and J, and every other rearrangement was called non-productive. CDR3 was defined by IMGT convention, running from the second conserved V-encoded cysteine to the conserved J-encoded phenylalanine. The earlier analysis of fewer than 750 of the donors excluded sequences that lacked an unambiguous match to a single V gene segment. In an earlier analysis of about 590 of the donors, a V segment was called functional when productive rearrangements were above 56.7%, and segregating when the standard deviation between donors exceeded 5%. To diagnose cytomegalovirus status from the catalog of TCR beta chain sequences, a statistical classification framework was built. In a later analysis, TCR nucleotide sequences were compared against IMGT/GENE-DB human TR gene sequences so that V and J genes could be assigned. Using the TCRdist pipeline, a later analysis assigned CDR3 sequences along with most-parsimonious VDJ recombination scenarios. A later analysis defined each TCR beta chain by its CDR3 amino acid sequence plus V-gene family, and excluded reads lacking a unique V-gene family. In a later analysis, 450 to 600 highly shared, low-generation-probability nucleotide sequences were removed to address suspected cross-contamination and a sequencing artifact. For each public chain, a later analysis derived a clonal expansion index from normalized ranks of inferred template counts within each repertoire. In a later analysis, generation probabilities were computed using a VDJ recombination model fitted to out-of-frame rearrangements, and the results were checked against IGoR. In a later analysis, hypergeometric tests were used to score TCR-TCR, TCR-HLA and TCR-CMV co-occurrence, with a repertoire-size bias correction applied to TCR pairs. False discovery rates were estimated in a later analysis by permuting HLA or CMV assignments 20 times. A later analysis grouped co-occurring TCRs with DBSCAN, adding TCRdist sequence similarity when clustering within HLA-allele-positive subsets. For co-occurrence clustering, repertoires with fewer than 30,000 or more than 120,000 public chains were excluded, along with roughly 5 repertoires with anomalous nucleotide sharing. TCRdb obtained this table from immuneACCESS and retained in-frame rearrangements with V and J assigned. These tables miss some clones; where compared with another copy, unresolved V genes account for less than half of the shortfall, and the remainder is unexplained. V, J and clone size are taken as reported in that table, and D and trimming were inferred from the DNA itself. This sample holds about 210,000 clones; roughly 84% were observed only once. The top ten hold 0.2% to 0.25% of the sample.

The source of the sample is a study of cytomegalovirus exposure and HLA in healthy donors (dated by TCRdb to the late 2010s). Notes on the research overall: An earlier analysis of 587 of the donors reported 250 to 300 Gb of sequence data and 117 million unique TCR beta sequences obtained from around 170 million T cells. Roughly 310 gigabases of sequencing data and tens of millions of unique TCR sequences were included in an early release covering several hundred HLA-typed donors. Among the roughly 390 genotyped donors, around 81% belonged to the genetic ancestry cluster associated with self-reported Caucasian donors. The study aimed to test whether cataloging public T cell receptors could reveal signatures of past pathogen exposure. Using immunosequencing, the study profiled T cell repertoires from about 650 subjects and related those repertoires to cytomegalovirus serostatus. Along with the roughly 710-subject first cohort, a separate validation cohort of over 90 different subjects was used. The study combined high-throughput TCR immunosequencing, statistical association of individual TCRs with disease status, and machine learning to predict cytomegalovirus infection status. To study patterns of TCR occurrence, a later analysis re-analyzed previously published TCR beta repertoires from 700 or so donors and added high-resolution HLA genotyping. Rather than drawing on any new phenotypic data, the later analysis identified candidate immune exposures from TCR beta sequences and the way those sequences occurred across donors. An earlier analysis of around 640 of the donors used high-throughput TCR beta sequencing to judge whether each TCR beta V gene segment behaved as functional or pseudogenic. Alongside the repertoire data, information on donor age, sex, ethnicity and CMV serostatus was compiled. A later genetic analysis used genome-wide SNP genotypes for 398 of the 666 donors, treating that subset as a discovery cohort. All discovery cohort repertoires had been generated on a single sequencing platform. HLA typing included class I and class II loci at four-digit resolution. The number of typed donors differed by locus: about 620-640 for A, B, C, DRB1 and DQB1; roughly 510 for DQA1; some 610 for DPA1; and roughly 490 for DPB1. Roughly 5 DR-DQ haplotypes were handled as single units for association and clustering, since linkage in the cohort was strong. Across 300 to 500 genotyped donors of the cohort, an average of about 240,000 unique TCR beta nucleotide sequences per donor were sequenced, and approximately 17% of those sequences were non-productive. The full study reports these points: Immune exposure information for the cohort was limited to CMV serostatus. A cluster of highly shared sequence variants was judged likely to represent a technical artifact of the sequencing pipeline. While some public TCRs were present in many individuals, most TCR sequences turned up only very rarely across donors. Linkage disequilibrium might explain the correlated functional status among segregating V segments, but an unknown experimental factor could not be excluded. According to a later analysis, parvovirus B19, influenza, CMV and Epstein-Barr virus appeared linked to several top co-occurrence clusters. Because the 87-base-pair reads could not distinguish some IMGT-functional V segments, including TRBV6-2 and TRBV6-3, those segments were excluded. A later genetic analysis reported fewer N-insertions in productive TCRs among donors in an Asian-associated ancestry cluster than the roughly 690-donor mean. The presence/absence analyses assumed that sequencing depth was roughly uniform across donors, and that assumption may not be true. Over 15 rarely observed V segments, including chromosome 9 orphons, were excluded from the earlier analysis of some 590 of the donors because counts were too low. When HLA alleles, especially DR and DQ, strongly co-occurred, attributing TCR associations to individual alleles was difficult. This cohort had only TCR beta chains sequenced, and the lack of alpha or paired-chain data limited which features could be detected. In a later analysis, TCR association rates were found to vary across HLA loci, with the most associated TCRs seen for DRB1 alleles and the fewest for HLA-C alleles. Because some donors lacked HLA typing at each locus, the association tests relied only on the typed subset. A later analysis associated about 17,000 TCR beta sequences with specific HLA alleles at a false discovery rate of 0.05. An association between a missense DCLRE1C variant and V-gene and J-gene trimming of TCR beta chains was found in a later genetic analysis and replicated in an independent cohort. The authors suggested that the approach could potentially be extended to other disease states and immunological phenotypes. In an earlier analysis of some 540 of the donors, most TCR beta V segments appeared in productive rearrangements about 87% or about 30% of the time, broadly matching IMGT annotations. In a later analysis, HLA-associated TCR beta chains were found to be more clonally expanded and to have lower generation probabilities than equally common non-associated chains. In both the original and validation cohorts, the classifier was reported to diagnose cytomegalovirus status with high specificity and sensitivity. The study gave a list of 150 to 200 TCR beta chains associated with cytomegalovirus. A further reported finding was that TCR beta sequences accurately predicted the HLA-A and HLA-B alleles for most subjects in the first cohort. A few of the identified cytomegalovirus-associated TCR beta chains were confirmed in vitro to be specific for cytomegalovirus antigens. A later analysis found that most CMV-associated TCR beta chains appeared HLA-restricted, with HLA associations seemingly driven largely by CMV exposure.

There are 15 amino acids in the CDR3, from cysteine to phenylalanine inclusive. The CDR3 DNA has 45 bases and is translated from base 1. CDR1 MNHEY and CDR2 SMNVEV are derived from the germline V gene (reference sequence). The V end loses 3 bases and the J end loses 2 bases, and a stretch of 12 bases separates them. The sequence derives from a girl aged 2-10 years in good health and CMV-seronegative. Here the chain combines TRBV27 and TRBJ2-3; the D gene is possibly TRBD2, with 5 bases matching. The sample consisted of PBMCs. The nucleotide sequence reads as follows: TGTGCCAGCAGTTTTGGGAGTAGGTACACAGATACGCAGTATTTT. Its translation reads: CASSFGSRYTDTQYF.